This TCR beta chain was observed in a study of long-term antiretroviral therapy in people with HIV. About the research overall: The earliest samples predate the 2015 immediate-ART recommendation by about a decade.

Version v3.0 of the immunoSEQ assay was performed at survey level. TCRdb keeps only in-frame clones here, not all; method: immunoSEQ multiplex PCR. Among 30,000 to 40,000 clones, 82% were seen once, and the ten largest hold roughly 14%. Study-wide results and limits: Samples were collected from the mid-2000s to the late 2010s under possibly less effective ART regimens. HIV repertoires spanned narrower CDR3 length ranges than controls.

In the case of this clone: Its antigen is undetermined.

Sequences were derived from unsorted PBMCs, sampled 0.3 years after starting antiretroviral therapy. This TCR came from a man aged 18 to 30 with HIV.

The CDR3 nucleotides are TGTGCCAGCAGCCTTAGGCACGAGGATAACTATGGCTACACCTTC. Protein: CASSLRHEDNYGYTF. The chain joins TRBV5-5 to TRBJ1-2; D uncertain. CDR3 size: 15 residues. Trimming took 4 bases from V and 1 from J, leaving 14 bases between them. The germline V gene has CDR1 SGHKS and CDR2 YYEKEE (reference sequence).